This T cell receptor beta chain stems from a study of Graves' ophthalmopathy and Graves' hyperthyroidism. Whole-study results and caveats: The authors also found most expanded thyroid clonotypes above 0.001 frequency in blood.

As the template, RNA transcripts were used to amplify TCR beta CDR3 regions. After a first-round RT-PCR with HTBI primers, a second-round multiplex PCR was run. One entry per CDR3 protein results from TCRdb running MiXCR on the multiplex PCR reads. This table has roughly 500,000 distinct CDR3 sequences, 14% appearing once. This clonotype came up once. The antigen remains undetermined. Someone took the PBMCs out of more than 8.5 ml of fresh peripheral blood. The sequenced sample was blood. The clonotype originates from a woman aged 30 to 39 with Graves' ophthalmopathy.

CDR3 protein: CASSQEVGVEETQYF. The CDR3 nucleotides read TGTGCCAGCAGCCAAGAGGTGGGCGTGGAAGAGACCCAGTACTTC. The chain couples TRBV6-1 to TRBJ2-5; D is uncertain. V was shortened by 6 bases and J by 3 bases, with 17 bases between the two germline ends. Germline CDR1 reads MNHNS; CDR2 reads SASEGT. There are 15 residues in the CDR3.